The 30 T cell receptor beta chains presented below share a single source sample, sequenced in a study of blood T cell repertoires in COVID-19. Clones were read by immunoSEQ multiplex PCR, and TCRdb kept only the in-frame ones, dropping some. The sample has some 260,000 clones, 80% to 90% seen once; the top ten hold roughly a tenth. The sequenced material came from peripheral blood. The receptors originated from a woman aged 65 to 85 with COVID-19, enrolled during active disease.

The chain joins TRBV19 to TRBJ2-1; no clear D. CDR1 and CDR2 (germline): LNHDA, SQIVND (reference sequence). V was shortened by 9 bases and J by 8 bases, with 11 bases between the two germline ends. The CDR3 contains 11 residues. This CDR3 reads CASSGFDEQFF. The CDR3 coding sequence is TGTGCCAGCTCAGGTTTTGATGAGCAGTTCTTC.

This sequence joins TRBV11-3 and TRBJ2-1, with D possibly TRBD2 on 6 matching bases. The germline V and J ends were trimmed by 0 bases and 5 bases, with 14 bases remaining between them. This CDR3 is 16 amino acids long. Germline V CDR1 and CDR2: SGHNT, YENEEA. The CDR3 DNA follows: TGTGCCAGCAGCTTAGAATATCGGGACTTCCACAATGAGCAGTTCTTC. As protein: CASSLEYRDFHNEQFF.

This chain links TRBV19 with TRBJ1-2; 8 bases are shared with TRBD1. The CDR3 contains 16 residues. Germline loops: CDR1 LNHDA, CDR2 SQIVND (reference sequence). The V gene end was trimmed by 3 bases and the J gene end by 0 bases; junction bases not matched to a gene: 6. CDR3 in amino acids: CASSILWTGTNYGYTF. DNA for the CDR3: TGTGCCAGTAGTATCCTTTGGACAGGGACTAACTATGGCTACACCTTC.

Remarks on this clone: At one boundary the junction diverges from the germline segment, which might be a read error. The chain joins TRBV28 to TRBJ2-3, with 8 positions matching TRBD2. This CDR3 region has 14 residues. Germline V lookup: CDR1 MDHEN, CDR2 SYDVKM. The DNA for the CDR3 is TGTGCCAGCAGTCCGTGGACTAGCAAAGATACGCAGTATTTT. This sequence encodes CASSPWTSKDTQYF. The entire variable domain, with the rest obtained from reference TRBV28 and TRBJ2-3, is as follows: DVKVTQSSRYLVKRTGEKVFLECVQDMDHENMFWYRQDPGLGLRLIYFSYDVKMKEKGDIPEGYSVSREKKERFSLILESASTNQTSMYLCASSPWTSKDTQYFGPGTRLTVL.

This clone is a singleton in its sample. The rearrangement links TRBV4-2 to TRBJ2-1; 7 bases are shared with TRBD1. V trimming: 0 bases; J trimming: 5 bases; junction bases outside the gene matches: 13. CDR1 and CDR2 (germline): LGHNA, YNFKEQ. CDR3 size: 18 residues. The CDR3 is CASSQDHKNDRAHNEQFF. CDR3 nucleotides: TGTGCCAGCAGCCAAGATCACAAAAACGACAGGGCCCACAATGAGCAGTTCTTC.

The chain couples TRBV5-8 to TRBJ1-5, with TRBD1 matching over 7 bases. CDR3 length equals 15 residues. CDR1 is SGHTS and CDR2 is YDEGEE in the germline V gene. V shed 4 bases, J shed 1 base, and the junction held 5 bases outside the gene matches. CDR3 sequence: CASSPGQSSNQPQHF. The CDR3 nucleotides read TGTGCCAGCAGCCCGGGACAGAGCAGCAATCAGCCCCAGCATTTT.

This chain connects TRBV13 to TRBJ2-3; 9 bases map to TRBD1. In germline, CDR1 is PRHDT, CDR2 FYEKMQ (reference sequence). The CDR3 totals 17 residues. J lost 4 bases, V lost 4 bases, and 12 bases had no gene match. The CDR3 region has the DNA TGTGCCAGCAGCTGGCGTACCGGGACAGGGTTCCCAGATACGCAGTATTTT. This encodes CASSWRTGTGFPDTQYF.

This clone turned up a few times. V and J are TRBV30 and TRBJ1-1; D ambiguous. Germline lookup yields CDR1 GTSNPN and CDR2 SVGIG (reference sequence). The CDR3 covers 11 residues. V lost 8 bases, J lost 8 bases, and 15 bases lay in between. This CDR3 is CAVSSGREAFF. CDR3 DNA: TGTGCCGTTTCCAGTGGGAGGGAAGCTTTCTTT.

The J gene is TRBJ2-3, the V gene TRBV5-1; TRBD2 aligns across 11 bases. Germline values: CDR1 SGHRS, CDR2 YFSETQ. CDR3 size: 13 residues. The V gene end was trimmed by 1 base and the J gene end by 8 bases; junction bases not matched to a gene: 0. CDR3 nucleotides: TGCGCCAGCAGCTTGACTAGCGGGAGTACGCAGTATTTT. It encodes CASSLTSGSTQYF.

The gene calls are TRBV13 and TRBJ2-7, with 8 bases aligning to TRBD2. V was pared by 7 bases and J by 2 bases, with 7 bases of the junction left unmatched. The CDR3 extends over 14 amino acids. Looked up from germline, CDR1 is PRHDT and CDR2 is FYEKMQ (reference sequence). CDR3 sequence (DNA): TGTGCCAGCAACCGGCGGGAGGAAACCTACGAGCAGTACTTC. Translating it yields CASNRREETYEQYF.

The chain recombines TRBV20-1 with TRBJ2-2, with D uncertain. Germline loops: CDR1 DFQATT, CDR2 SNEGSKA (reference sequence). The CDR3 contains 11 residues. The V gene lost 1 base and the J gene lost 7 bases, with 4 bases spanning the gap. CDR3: CSARVIGELFF. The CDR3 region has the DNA TGCAGTGCTAGAGTCATCGGGGAGCTGTTTTTT.

CDR3 in amino acids: CASSRAWTGNTEAFF. The DNA of the CDR3 is TGTGCCAGTAGTAGAGCGTGGACAGGTAACACTGAAGCTTTCTTT. The chain uses TRBV19 and TRBJ1-1, with 7 bases fitting TRBD1. This CDR3 is built from 15 residues. CDR1 and CDR2 from the germline V gene are LNHDA and SQIVND (reference sequence). After removal of 4 bases from V and 2 bases from J, the junction contained 7 bases not matched to a gene.

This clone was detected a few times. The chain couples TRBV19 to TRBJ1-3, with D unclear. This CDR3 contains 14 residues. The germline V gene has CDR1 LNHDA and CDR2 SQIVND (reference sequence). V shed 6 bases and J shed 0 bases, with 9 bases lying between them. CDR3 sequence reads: CASSQPDSGNTIYF. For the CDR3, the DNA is TGTGCCAGTAGCCAACCAGACTCTGGAAACACCATATATTTT.

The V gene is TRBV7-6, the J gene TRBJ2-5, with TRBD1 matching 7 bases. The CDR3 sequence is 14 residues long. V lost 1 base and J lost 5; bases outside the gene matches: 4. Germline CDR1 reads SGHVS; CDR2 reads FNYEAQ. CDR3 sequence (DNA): TGTGCCAGCAGCTTAGGCGGCAGGGGGGAGACCCAGTACTTC. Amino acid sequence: CASSLGGRGETQYF. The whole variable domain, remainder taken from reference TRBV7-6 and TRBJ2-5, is GAGVSQSPRYKVTKRGQDVALRCDPISGHVSLYWYRQALGQGPEFLTYFNYEAQQDKSGLPNDRFSAERPEGSISTLTIQRTEQRDSAMYRCASSLGGRGETQYFGPGTRLLVL.

The CDR3 sequence: CASSLALVSSGNTIYF. The DNA of the CDR3 is TGTGCCAGCAGCTTAGCGCTGGTTAGCTCTGGAAACACCATATATTTT. This chain links TRBV7-2 with TRBJ1-3, with unresolved D. Trimming shortened V by 0 bases and J by 0 bases, and 9 bases separated the two germline ends. Per germline, CDR1 SGHTA and CDR2 FQGNSA. CDR3 size: 16 residues. The whole variable domain, filled in from reference TRBV7-2 and TRBJ1-3, reads GAGVSQSPSNKVTEKGKDVELRCDPISGHTALYWYRQSLGQGLEFLIYFQGNSAPDKSGLPSDRFSAERTGGSVSTLTIQRTQQEDSAVYLCASSLALVSSGNTIYFGEGSWLTVV.

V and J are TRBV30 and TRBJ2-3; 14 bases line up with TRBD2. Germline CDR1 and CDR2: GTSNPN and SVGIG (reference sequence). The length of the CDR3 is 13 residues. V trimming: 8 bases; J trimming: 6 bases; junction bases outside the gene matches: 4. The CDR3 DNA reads TGTGCCCGGACTAGCGGGAGGTTGGATACGCAGTATTTT. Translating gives CARTSGRLDTQYF.

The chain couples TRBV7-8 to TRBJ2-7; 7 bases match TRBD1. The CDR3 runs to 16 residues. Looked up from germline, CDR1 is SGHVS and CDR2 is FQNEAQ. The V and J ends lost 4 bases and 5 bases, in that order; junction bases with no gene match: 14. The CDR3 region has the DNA TGTGCCAGCAGCTCCCTTCCCCCGGGACAGACCCACGAGCAGTACTTC. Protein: CASSSLPPGQTHEQYF.

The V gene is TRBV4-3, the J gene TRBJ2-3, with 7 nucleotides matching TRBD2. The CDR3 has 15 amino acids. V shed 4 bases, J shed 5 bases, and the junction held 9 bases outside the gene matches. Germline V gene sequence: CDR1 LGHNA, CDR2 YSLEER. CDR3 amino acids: CASSRGGRMGDTQYF. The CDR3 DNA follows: TGCGCCAGCAGCCGCGGCGGGAGAATGGGAGATACGCAGTATTTT.

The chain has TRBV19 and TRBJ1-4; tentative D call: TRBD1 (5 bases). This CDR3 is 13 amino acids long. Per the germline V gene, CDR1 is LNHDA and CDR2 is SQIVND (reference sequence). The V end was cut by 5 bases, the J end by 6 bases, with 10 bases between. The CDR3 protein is CASSPGGDEKLFF. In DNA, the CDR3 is TGTGCCAGTAGTCCGGGGGGAGATGAAAAACTGTTTTTT.

The DNA for the CDR3 is TGTGCCAGCGAATTGACAGGGTTGAGTGGCTACACCTTC. Protein product: CASELTGLSGYTF. This chain uses TRBV28 with TRBJ1-2; TRBD1 aligns across 7 bases. CDR1 and CDR2 (germline): MDHEN, SYDVKM. Trimming cost V 8 bases and J 7 bases; bases outside gene matches: 10. The CDR3 extends over 13 amino acids.

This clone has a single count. CDR3 nucleotide sequence: TGCAGTGCTAGTCCTAGCGGGAGGATTATGGAGCAGTTCTTC. Translation gives CSASPSGRIMEQFF. The gene calls are TRBV20-1 and TRBJ2-1, with 11 bases that match TRBD2. CDR1 and CDR2 from the germline V gene are DFQATT and SNEGSKA (reference sequence). Losses at the gene ends were 3 bases for V and 10 bases for J; bases not matched to a gene: 8. This CDR3 is built from 14 residues.

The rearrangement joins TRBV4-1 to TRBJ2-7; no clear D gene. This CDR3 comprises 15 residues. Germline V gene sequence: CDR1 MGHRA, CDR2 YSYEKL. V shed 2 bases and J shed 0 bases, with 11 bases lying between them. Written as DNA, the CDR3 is TGCGCCAGCAGCCAACGTACGGCGGCCTCCTACGAGCAGTACTTC. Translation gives CASSQRTAASYEQYF.

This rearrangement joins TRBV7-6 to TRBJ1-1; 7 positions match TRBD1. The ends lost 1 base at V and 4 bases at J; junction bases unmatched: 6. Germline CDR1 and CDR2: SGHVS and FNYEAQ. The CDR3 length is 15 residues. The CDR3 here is CASSLGQGGLTEAFF. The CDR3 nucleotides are TGTGCCAGCAGCTTAGGCCAGGGGGGACTCACTGAAGCTTTCTTT.

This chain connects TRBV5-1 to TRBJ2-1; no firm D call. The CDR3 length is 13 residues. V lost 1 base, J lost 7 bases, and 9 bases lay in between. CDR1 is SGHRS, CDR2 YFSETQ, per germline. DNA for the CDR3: TGCGCCAGCAGCTTGTTGTCGCGGAATGAGCAGTTCTTC. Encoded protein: CASSLLSRNEQFF.

CDR3 DNA: TGTGCCAGCTCACCGAGTAGCGGGAGGGATGAGCAGTTCTTC. Its protein product is CASSPSSGRDEQFF. This sequence joins TRBV18 and TRBJ2-1; 11 bases align to TRBD2. This CDR3 is built from 14 residues. Germline CDR1 is KGHSH and CDR2 is LQKENI. The J segment lost 8 bases and the V segment lost 3 bases, leaving 3 bases of the junction unmatched.

CDR3: CASSARSGGEAFF. The CDR3, as DNA: TGTGCCAGCAGCGCCAGGTCCGGGGGAGAAGCTTTCTTT. The genes are TRBV6-5 and TRBJ1-1, with TRBD1 as a possible D gene (5 bases). V shed 6 bases and J shed 8 bases, with 16 bases lying between them. Germline values: CDR1 MNHEY, CDR2 SVGAGI. This CDR3 has 13 amino acids.

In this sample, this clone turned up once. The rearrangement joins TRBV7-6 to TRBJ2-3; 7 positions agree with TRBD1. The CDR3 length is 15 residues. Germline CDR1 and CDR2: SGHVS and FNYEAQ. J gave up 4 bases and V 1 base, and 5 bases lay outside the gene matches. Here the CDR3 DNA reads TGTGCCAGCAGCTTAGAAGACAGGGCATCAGATACGCAGTATTTT. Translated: CASSLEDRASDTQYF.

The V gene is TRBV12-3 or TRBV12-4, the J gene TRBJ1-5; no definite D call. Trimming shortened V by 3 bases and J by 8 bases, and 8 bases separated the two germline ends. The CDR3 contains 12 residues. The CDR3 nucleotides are TGTGCCAGCAGTTTGTTCCCTGAGCCCCAGCATTTT. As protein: CASSLFPEPQHF.

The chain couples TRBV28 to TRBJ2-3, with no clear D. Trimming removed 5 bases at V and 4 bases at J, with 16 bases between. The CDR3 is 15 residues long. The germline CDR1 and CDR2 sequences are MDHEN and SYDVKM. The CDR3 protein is CASSPPPLGADTQYF. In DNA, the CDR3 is TGTGCCAGCAGTCCACCTCCCCTAGGCGCAGATACGCAGTATTTT. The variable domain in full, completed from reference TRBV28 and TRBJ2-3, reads DVKVTQSSRYLVKRTGEKVFLECVQDMDHENMFWYRQDPGLGLRLIYFSYDVKMKEKGDIPEGYSVSREKKERFSLILESASTNQTSMYLCASSPPPLGADTQYFGPGTRLTVL.

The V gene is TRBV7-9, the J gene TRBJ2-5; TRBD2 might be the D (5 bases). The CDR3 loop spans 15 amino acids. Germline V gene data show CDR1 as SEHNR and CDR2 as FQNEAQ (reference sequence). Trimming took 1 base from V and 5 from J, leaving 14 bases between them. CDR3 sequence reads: CASSLGGRSRETQYF. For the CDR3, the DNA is TGTGCCAGCAGCTTAGGAGGGAGAAGTAGGGAGACCCAGTACTTC. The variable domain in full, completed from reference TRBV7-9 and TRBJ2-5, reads DTGVSQNPRHKITKRGQNVTFRCDPISEHNRLYWYRQTLGQGPEFLTYFQNEAQLEKSRLLSDRFSAERPKGSFSTLEIQRTEQGDSAMYLCASSLGGRSRETQYFGPGTRLLVL.